This T cell receptor (beta chain) stems from a study of CD8 T cells in Susac syndrome. Study results and caveats: As the study acknowledged, the number of individuals in its TCR sequencing and HLA analysis was relatively small.

The CDR3 loop spans 20 amino acids. Trimming removed 4 bases from V and 0 bases from J, with 25 bases in between. Per germline, CDR1 SGHNT and CDR2 YENEEA. The RNA, about 0.45 to 1 ug, was put through reverse transcription using random hexamers. An immunoSEQ multiplex PCR generated amplified TCR beta CDR3 products spanning 54 Vbeta and 13 Jbeta. Each CDR3 protein gets one entry after TCRdb re-called the immunoSEQ multiplex PCR reads with MiXCR. The data show about 130,000 distinct CDR3 sequences, just under 95% seen once. Notes on this clonotype: Its antigen is currently unknown.

The rearrangement links TRBV11-3 to TRBJ2-1; weak D call: TRBD1 (5 bases). The clonotype originates from a human donor with Susac syndrome. Material for sequencing was CD8+ T cells from PBMCs. The CDR3 sequence is CASSSPRQGTSPNSYNEQFF. The CDR3 DNA follows: TGTGCCAGCAGCTCTCCCCGGCAGGGCACAAGTCCAAACTCCTACAATGAGCAGTTCTTC.